The clone carrying this T cell receptor beta chain was recorded at least ten times. Its antigen is not known. The J segment lost 10 bases and the V segment lost 5 bases, leaving 17 bases of the junction unmatched. Per germline, CDR1 SEHNR and CDR2 FQNEAQ (reference sequence). The CDR3 is made up of 15 amino acids. From RNA, the CDR3 regions of TCR beta chains were amplified and sequenced. The workflow started with a first-round RT-PCR run with HTBI primers and then moved on to a second-round multiplex PCR. TCRdb itself ran the multiplex PCR reads through MiXCR, one entry per CDR3 protein. In the table there are 740,000 or so distinct CDR3 sequences, approximately 40% of which are singletons. Where ophthalmopathy was present, donors had moderate-to-severe activity, CAS ≥3, NOSPECS ≥4 and duration under 3 months. This sample was taken from a study of Graves' ophthalmopathy and Graves' hyperthyroidism. Whole-study findings and limits: Cross-validated, the 13-signature model showed 87.88%/81.08% sensitivity/specificity, and 80%/75% in the test set. Most thyroid clonotypes with frequency above 0.001 were detected in blood too.

This chain uses TRBV7-9 with TRBJ2-7, with 7 bases that match TRBD1. This receptor was identified in an adult man with Graves' ophthalmopathy. Sequenced sample: peripheral blood. The chain's CDR3 is CASSPLDREISAQYF. DNA for the CDR3: TGTGCCAGCAGCCCCCTCGACAGGGAGATCAGCGCACAGTACTTC. The variable domain in full, completed from reference TRBV7-9 and TRBJ2-7, reads DTGVSQNPRHKITKRGQNVTFRCDPISEHNRLYWYRQTLGQGPEFLTYFQNEAQLEKSRLLSDRFSAERPKGSFSTLEIQRTEQGDSAMYLCASSPLDREISAQYFGPGTRLTVT.